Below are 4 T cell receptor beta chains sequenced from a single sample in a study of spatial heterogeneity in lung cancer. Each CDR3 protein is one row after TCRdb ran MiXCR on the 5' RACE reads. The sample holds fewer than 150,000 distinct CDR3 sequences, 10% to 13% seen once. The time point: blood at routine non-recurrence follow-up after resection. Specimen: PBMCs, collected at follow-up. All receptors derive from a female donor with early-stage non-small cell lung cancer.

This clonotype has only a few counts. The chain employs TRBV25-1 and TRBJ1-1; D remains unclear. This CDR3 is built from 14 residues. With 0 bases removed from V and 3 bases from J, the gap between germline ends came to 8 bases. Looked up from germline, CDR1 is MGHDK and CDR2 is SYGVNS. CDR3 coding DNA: TGTGCCAGCAGTGAATATCGGGGATACACTGAAGCTTTCTTT. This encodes CASSEYRGYTEAFF.

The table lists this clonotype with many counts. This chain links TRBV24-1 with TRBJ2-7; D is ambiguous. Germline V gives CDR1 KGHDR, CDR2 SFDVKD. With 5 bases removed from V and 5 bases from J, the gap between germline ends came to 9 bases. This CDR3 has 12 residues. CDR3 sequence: CATSGILNEQYV. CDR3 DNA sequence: TGTGCCACCAGTGGAATCCTAAACGAGCAGTACGTC.

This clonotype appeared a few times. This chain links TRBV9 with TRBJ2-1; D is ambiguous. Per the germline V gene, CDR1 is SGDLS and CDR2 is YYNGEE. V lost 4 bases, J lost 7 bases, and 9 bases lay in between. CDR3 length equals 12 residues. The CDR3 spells CASSLLENEQFF. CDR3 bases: TGTGCCAGCAGCTTGCTAGAAAATGAGCAGTTCTTC. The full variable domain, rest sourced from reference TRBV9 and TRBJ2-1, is DSGVTQTPKHLITATGQRVTLRCSPRSGDLSVYWYQQSLDQGLQFLIQYYNGEERAKGNILERFSAQQFPDLHSELNLSSLELGDSALYFCASSLLENEQFFGPGTRLTVL.

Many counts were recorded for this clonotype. The CDR3 bases are TGTGCCAGCAGTGAAATAGGAAACACCGGGGAGCTGTTTTTT. Amino acids: CASSEIGNTGELFF. The rearrangement joins TRBV2 to TRBJ2-2, with D unresolved. CDR1 is SNHLY, CDR2 FYNNEI, per germline. There are 14 residues in the CDR3. V dropped 2 bases and J dropped 2 bases, with 6 bases sitting between them.